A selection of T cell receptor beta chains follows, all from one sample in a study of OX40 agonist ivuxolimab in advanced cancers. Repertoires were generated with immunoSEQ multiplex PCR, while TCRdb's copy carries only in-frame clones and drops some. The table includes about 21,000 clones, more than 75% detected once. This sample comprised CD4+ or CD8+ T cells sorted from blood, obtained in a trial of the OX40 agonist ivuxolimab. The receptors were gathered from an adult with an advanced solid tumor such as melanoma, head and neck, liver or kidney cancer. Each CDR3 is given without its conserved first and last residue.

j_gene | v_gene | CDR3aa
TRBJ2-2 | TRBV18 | ASSPVERTNTGELF
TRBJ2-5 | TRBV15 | ATGEGSQETQY
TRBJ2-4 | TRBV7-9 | ASSLGTVTAKNIQY
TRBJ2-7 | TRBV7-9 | ASSSATALSPSYEQY
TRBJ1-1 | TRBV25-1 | ASSDLENTEAF
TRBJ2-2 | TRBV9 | ASSGDGTSGPNTGELF
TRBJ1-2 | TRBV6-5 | ASRPSTGEDGYT
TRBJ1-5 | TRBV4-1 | ASSYRGQSNQPQH
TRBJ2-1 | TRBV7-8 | ASSFGGGAKNEQF
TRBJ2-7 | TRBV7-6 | ASSLTLSSYEQY
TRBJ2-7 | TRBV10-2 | ASSESMGSNEQY
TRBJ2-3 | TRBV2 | ASSPGQASTDTQY
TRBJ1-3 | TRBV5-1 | ASSGTGVSGNTIY
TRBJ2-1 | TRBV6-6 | ASSYSRLAKYNEQF
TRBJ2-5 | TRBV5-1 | ASSLYDRLQETQY
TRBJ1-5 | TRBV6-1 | ASCPGGNQPQH
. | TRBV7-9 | ASSPRRGYEQY
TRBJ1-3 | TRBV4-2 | ASSPRTLSGNTIY
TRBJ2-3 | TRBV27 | ASSLLSGGADTDTQY
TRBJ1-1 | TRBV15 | ATSRKGVPNTEAF
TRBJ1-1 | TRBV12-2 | ASRLGSGKGPLMNTEAF
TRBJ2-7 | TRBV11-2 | ASSLAPGLNYEQY